A single sample gave rise to the 28 T cell receptor beta chains below, sequenced in a study of T cell responses to AZD1222 COVID-19 vaccine. The assay was immunoSEQ multiplex PCR, and TCRdb's table has in-frame clones only and misses some. The sample shows about 110,000 clones, 90% to 95% of them seen only once. The material was peripheral blood, obtained on day 0 of AZD1222 vaccination. Receptors originate from an adult in good health.

The genes are TRBV27 and TRBJ1-2; TRBD1 might be the D (5 bases). Germline loops: CDR1 MNHEY, CDR2 SMNVEV (reference sequence). V was cut by 8 bases and J by 8 bases, with 12 bases left in between. This CDR3 has 11 amino acids. CDR3 sequence reads: CASGGWGGYTF. The CDR3 bases are TGTGCCAGCGGTGGGTGGGGCGGCTACACCTTC.

CDR3 nucleotides: TGTGCCAGTAGCCAGGTGTTTAGCAATCAGCCCCAGCATTTT. This encodes CASSQVFSNQPQHF. The V and J genes are TRBV19 and TRBJ1-5; no clear D. Germline V gives CDR1 LNHDA, CDR2 SQIVND (reference sequence). Trimming pared 6 bases from V and 0 bases from J, leaving 9 bases between. CDR3 length equals 14 residues.

V and J are TRBV18 and TRBJ1-5; D is perhaps TRBD1 (6 bases). CDR3 size: 15 residues. Trimming took off 5 bases at V and 6 bases at J, with 17 bases between the two ends. The germline V gene encodes CDR1 KGHSH and CDR2 LQKENI. The CDR3 loop reads CASSTRTAFGQPQHF. The CDR3 DNA is TGTGCCAGCTCAACTCGGACAGCCTTTGGTCAGCCCCAGCATTTT.

The V call is TRBV19, the J call TRBJ1-4; 7 bases map to TRBD1. Germline loops: CDR1 LNHDA, CDR2 SQIVND (reference sequence). The junction had 4 bases not matched to a gene; V was cut back by 8 bases and J by 4 bases. The CDR3 length is 13 residues. The CDR3 sequence is CASGQAVNEKLFF. In nucleotides, the CDR3 is TGTGCCAGTGGACAGGCCGTTAATGAAAAACTGTTTTTT. The full variable domain, its missing parts supplied by reference TRBV19 and TRBJ1-4, is DGGITQSPKYLFRKEGQNVTLSCEQNLNHDAMYWYRQDPGQGLRLIYYSQIVNDFQKGDIAEGYSVSREKKESFPLTVTSAQKNPTAFYLCASGQAVNEKLFFGSGTQLSVL.

This clone was found once. The genes are TRBV6-5 and TRBJ2-2; 8 bases map to TRBD1. The germline CDR1 and CDR2 sequences are MNHEY and SVGAGI. J lost 1 base, V lost 6 bases, and 4 bases had no gene match. CDR3 length: 15 residues. The CDR3: CASRTGGRNTGELFF. The CDR3, as DNA: TGTGCCAGCAGAACAGGGGGTAGGAACACCGGGGAGCTGTTTTTT.

J is TRBJ1-2 and V is TRBV7-2; TRBD1 might be the D (6 bases). Germline lookup yields CDR1 SGHTA and CDR2 FQGNSA. Trimming removed 5 bases from V and 3 bases from J, with 19 bases in between. This CDR3 has 16 amino acids. The chain's CDR3 is CASSLGQGRGDYGYTF. The CDR3 region has the DNA TGTGCCAGCAGCCTTGGTCAGGGGCGGGGGGACTATGGCTACACCTTC.

The CDR3 DNA reads as TGTGCCAGCAGCCCCTTATCAGGGGGGAATGAAAAACTGTTTTTT. This encodes CASSPLSGGNEKLFF. The J gene is TRBJ1-4, the V gene TRBV5-5; TRBD1 matches at 7 bases. This CDR3 has 15 residues. The J segment lost 5 bases and the V segment lost 4 bases, leaving 8 bases of the junction unmatched. Germline values: CDR1 SGHKS, CDR2 YYEKEE (reference sequence).

The rearrangement joins TRBV6-2 or TRBV6-3 to TRBJ2-1; perhaps D is TRBD1 or TRBD2 (5 bases each). CDR1 is MNHEY, CDR2 SVGEGT, per germline. The V gene lost 6 bases and the J gene lost 12 bases, with 15 bases spanning the gap. This CDR3 is built from 12 residues. The CDR3 coding sequence is TGTGCCAGCAGCCCCCGGGACCCGGGGCAGTTCTTC. Translation gives CASSPRDPGQFF.

CDR3 amino acids: CASSYSRDGYTF. CDR3 sequence (DNA): TGTGCCAGCAGTTACTCGAGGGACGGCTACACCTTC. The V and J genes are TRBV6-6 and TRBJ1-2; tentatively, D is TRBD1 (5 bases). The CDR3 is 12 amino acids. Trimming shortened V by 0 bases and J by 8 bases, and 7 bases separated the two germline ends. Germline CDR1 MNHNY, CDR2 SVGAGI (reference sequence).

J is TRBJ1-1 and V is TRBV7-2, with 9 positions matching TRBD1. Germline V CDR1 and CDR2: SGHTA, FQGNSA. V shed 5 bases, J shed 11 bases, and the junction held 12 bases outside the gene matches. This CDR3 is 14 amino acids long. The CDR3 nucleotides are TGTGCCAGCAGCGGGTCAGGGGCGACAGGGGGGGCTTTCTTT. It codes for CASSGSGATGGAFF.

This sequence joins TRBV7-9 and TRBJ1-5; tentatively, D is TRBD1 (5 bases). The germline gives CDR1 SEHNR, CDR2 FQNEAQ (reference sequence). The CDR3 extends over 14 amino acids. Trimming removed 5 bases from V and 6 bases from J, with 14 bases in between. The chain's CDR3 is CASSPTGGGQPQHF. As DNA, the CDR3 is TGTGCCAGCAGCCCGACGGGGGGAGGTCAGCCCCAGCATTTT.

CDR3 sequence reads: CASSRPPAGVETQYF. The DNA for the CDR3 is TGTGCCAGCAGCCGCCCACCAGCGGGGGTTGAGACCCAGTACTTC. This chain uses TRBV7-9 with TRBJ2-5; TRBD2 matches at 8 bases. The germline CDR1 and CDR2 sequences are SEHNR and FQNEAQ (reference sequence). J gave up 5 bases and V 5 bases, and 10 bases lay outside the gene matches. The CDR3 length is 15 residues.

The chain combines TRBV4-1 with TRBJ2-5, with D tentatively TRBD1 (5 bases). Trimming took off 5 bases at V and 2 bases at J, with 9 bases between the two ends. Germline values: CDR1 MGHRA, CDR2 YSYEKL. This CDR3 contains 13 residues. CDR3 sequence: CASSLQVQETQYF. The DNA of the CDR3 is TGCGCCAGCAGCTTACAGGTTCAAGAGACCCAGTACTTC.

The chain joins TRBV7-6 to TRBJ2-7; perhaps D is TRBD1 or TRBD2 (5 bases each). This CDR3 has 14 amino acids. Germline V gene sequence: CDR1 SGHVS, CDR2 FNYEAQ. Between the trimmed V and J ends, which lost 0 bases and 5 bases, there was a span of 11 bases. The CDR3 nucleotides read TGTGCCAGCAGCTTAGCTGGGGGAAGAAACGAGCAGTACTTC. It codes for CASSLAGGRNEQYF. Variable domain in full (rest from reference TRBV7-6 and TRBJ2-7): GAGVSQSPRYKVTKRGQDVALRCDPISGHVSLYWYRQALGQGPEFLTYFNYEAQQDKSGLPNDRFSAERPEGSISTLTIQRTEQRDSAMYRCASSLAGGRNEQYFGPGTRLTVT.

V and J are TRBV14 and TRBJ2-5; 7 bases map to TRBD1. V lost 1 base to trimming and J lost 6 bases; unmatched junction nucleotides: 8. Germline CDR1 and CDR2: SGHDN and FVKESK. The CDR3 is 15 amino acids. CDR3 nucleotide sequence: TGTGCCAGCAGCCAAGGGTACGGGACAGCAAAGACCCAGTACTTC. It translates to CASSQGYGTAKTQYF.

Here the CDR3 reads CASSLGIRQGGNTIYF. As DNA, the CDR3 is TGTGCCAGCAGCTTAGGGATTAGACAGGGGGGAAACACCATATATTTT. V usage is TRBV7-8 and J usage is TRBJ1-3, with 8 bases matching TRBD1. After removal of 1 base from V and 4 bases from J, the junction contained 6 bases not matched to a gene. Germline CDR1 is SGHVS and CDR2 is FQNEAQ. The CDR3 length is 16 residues.

V gene TRBV3-1 (or the pseudogene TRBV3-2) combines with J gene TRBJ1-5; a possible D gene is TRBD1 (5 bases). This CDR3 has 18 amino acids. The germline CDR1 and CDR2 sequences are LGHDT and YNNKEL (reference sequence). Trimming cost V 1 base and J 4 bases, with 20 bases left between them. This chain's CDR3 is CASSQAGDTGLVNQPQHF. The CDR3 DNA reads TGTGCCAGCAGCCAAGCGGGGGATACAGGCCTAGTGAATCAGCCCCAGCATTTT.

J is TRBJ1-2 and V is TRBV6-1; D unclear. The CDR3 contains 13 residues. Germline values: CDR1 MNHNS, CDR2 SASEGT. Trimming stripped 2 bases from V and 8 bases from J, with 12 bases between. Here the CDR3 reads CASSELGIGGYTF. CDR3 sequence (DNA): TGTGCCAGCAGTGAATTGGGAATAGGAGGCTACACCTTC.

This chain joins TRBV19 and TRBJ2-6, with TRBD1 matching over 8 bases. Germline V lookup: CDR1 LNHDA, CDR2 SQIVND (reference sequence). This CDR3 is built from 17 residues. Trimming at V came to 1 base and at J to 0 bases, leaving 2 bases not matched to a gene. The CDR3 sequence is CASSIGQGSSGANVLTF. CDR3 sequence (DNA): TGTGCCAGTAGTATAGGACAGGGGAGCTCTGGGGCCAACGTCCTGACTTTC. Full variable domain (rest looked up from reference TRBV19 and TRBJ2-6): DGGITQSPKYLFRKEGQNVTLSCEQNLNHDAMYWYRQDPGQGLRLIYYSQIVNDFQKGDIAEGYSVSREKKESFPLTVTSAQKNPTAFYLCASSIGQGSSGANVLTFGAGSRLTVL.

J is TRBJ1-5 and V is TRBV5-5; 8 bases fit TRBD1. The germline CDR1 and CDR2 sequences are SGHKS and YYEKEE (reference sequence). The ends lost 7 bases at V and 2 bases at J; junction bases unmatched: 8. The CDR3 covers 15 residues. This chain's CDR3 is CASPVDRGGNQPQHF. CDR3 coding DNA: TGTGCCAGCCCCGTCGACAGGGGCGGCAATCAGCCCCAGCATTTT.

The CDR3 nucleotides read TGTGCCAGCTCACCGGCTACCAGCACAGATACGCAGTATTTT. This sequence encodes CASSPATSTDTQYF. This chain uses TRBV18 with TRBJ2-3; D remains ambiguous. Germline lookup yields CDR1 KGHSH and CDR2 LQKENI. The CDR3 sequence is 14 residues long. Deletions cut 3 bases from V and 0 bases from J, with 7 bases between.

The chain recombines TRBV7-3 with TRBJ1-1; 7 bases are a match to TRBD1. CDR1 is SGHTA and CDR2 is FQGTGA in the germline V gene. Germline trimming cut 5 bases from V and 4 bases from J; bases unmatched to any gene: 7. CDR3 length: 14 residues. The CDR3 region has the DNA TGTGCCAGCAGCCCCGGGACAGAGACCACTGAAGCTTTCTTT. Its translation: CASSPGTETTEAFF.

This clone came up once. The genes are TRBV2 and TRBJ2-5; D gene uncertain. The germline V gene has CDR1 SNHLY and CDR2 FYNNEI. This CDR3 region has 12 residues. With 2 bases removed from V and 7 bases from J, the gap between germline ends came to 8 bases. CDR3 DNA sequence: TGTGCCAGCAGTGAATTATGGGGGACCCAGTACTTC. Translating it yields CASSELWGTQYF.

V is TRBV7-8 and J is TRBJ1-2, with 9 bases matching TRBD1. The V and J ends lost 5 bases and 7 bases, in that order; junction bases with no gene match: 5. From germline, CDR1 is SGHVS and CDR2 FQNEAQ. There are 13 residues in the CDR3. The CDR3 DNA follows: TGTGCCAGCAGCCGGGGACAGGGAGGTGGCTACACCTTC. This gives the protein CASSRGQGGGYTF.

The J gene is TRBJ2-2, the V gene TRBV6-5; D is perhaps TRBD1 (6 bases). V dropped 8 bases and J dropped 2 bases, with 12 bases sitting between them. Looked up from germline, CDR1 is MNHEY and CDR2 is SVGAGI. This CDR3 is built from 14 residues. The CDR3: CASGTGSNTGELFF. As DNA, the CDR3 is TGTGCCAGCGGCACAGGGTCCAACACCGGGGAGCTGTTTTTT.

The chain recombines TRBV11-2 with TRBJ2-7; 7 nucleotides line up with TRBD2. V was pared by 0 bases and J by 7 bases, with 12 bases of the junction left unmatched. Germline V gene lookup returns CDR1 SGHAT and CDR2 FQNNGV. The CDR3 totals 16 residues. CDR3 region: CASSLDLLSGRGEQYF. The CDR3 nucleotides read TGTGCCAGCAGCTTAGATCTCCTGAGCGGGCGGGGGGAGCAGTACTTC.

This chain uses TRBV5-1 with TRBJ2-3, with a possible D match to TRBD2 (5 bases). Trimming removed 4 bases at V and 0 bases at J, with 9 bases between. CDR1 SGHRS and CDR2 YFSETQ come from the germline V gene. CDR3 size: 14 residues. The CDR3 is CASSSGLSTDTQYF. CDR3 nucleotides: TGCGCCAGCAGCAGCGGACTGAGCACAGATACGCAGTATTTT.

V usage is TRBV6-5 and J usage is TRBJ1-1, with D uncertain. Germline values: CDR1 MNHEY, CDR2 SVGAGI. V lost 6 bases and J lost 1, with 12 bases in between. This CDR3 has 14 amino acids. The CDR3 nucleotides are TGTGCCAGCAGCATTAATACAGAGAACACTGAAGCTTTCTTT. This encodes CASSINTENTEAFF.